This T cell receptor (beta chain) was identified in a study of shared clonotypes between healthy human individuals. Points from the study as a whole: Sampling used blood alone; tissue repertoires probably differ. What naive subsets generally showed was a larger estimated richness than memory subsets showed.

Germline V lookup: CDR1 MNHNS, CDR2 SASEGT. This CDR3 is built from 15 residues. Trimming removed 3 bases from V and 3 bases from J, with 12 bases in between. TCRdb's copy holds only in-frame clones and misses some; the assay was immunoSEQ multiplex PCR. The table lists some 320,000 clones, around nine tenths of them singletons. All donors were Caucasian adults living in Nashville, Tennessee. Concerning this clone: No antigen is known for it.

This rearrangement joins TRBV6-1 to TRBJ1-5; D is possibly TRBD1 (5 bases). The source material was memory CD8+ T cells sorted from blood. Stated subset: CD45RO+ cells pooled with CCR7-negative TemRA cells. The sequence came from a man aged 18 to 35 in good health. The CDR3 sequence is CASSDRGGPNQPQHF. As DNA, the CDR3 is TGTGCCAGCAGTGATAGGGGCGGCCCCAATCAGCCCCAGCATTTT.